A selection of T cell receptor beta chains follows, all from one sample in a study of radiation and T cells in renal cell carcinoma. TCRdb's table, derived via immunoSEQ multiplex PCR, lists solely in-frame clones and lacks some. The sample consists of around 77,000 clones, approximately 87% of them appearing once. Sequencing was performed on blood, taken from a patient whose treatment included radiotherapy and nephrectomy. The receptors were sampled from an older woman with renal cell carcinoma. The conserved cysteine and the conserved F or W are not part of the CDR3 here. D genes are given only for firm matches.

>TRBV28|.|TRBJ1-3
ASSRPLGGYSGNTIY
>TRBV20-1|.|TRBJ2-4
SAKHLPIQY
>TRBV29-1|.|TRBJ1-1
SVVMTRGGTEAF
>TRBV30|.|TRBJ2-5
AWRGKETQY
>TRBV7-9|TRBD1|TRBJ2-1
ASSAGQGPYNEQF
>TRBV5-1|.|TRBJ2-1
ASSLEKFGRGQGNEQF
>TRBV9|.|TRBJ2-7
ASSPPDGYEQY
>TRBV28|TRBD1|TRBJ1-2
ASSLPGGNYGYT
>TRBV9|.|TRBJ2-3
ASSSSSQVQGTQY
>TRBV9|.|TRBJ2-2
ASSVRGVVTGELF
>TRBV7-6|.|TRBJ1-1
ASSLVSAGAMNTEAF
>TRBV19|.|TRBJ1-1
ASSIVHLSGGTEAF
>TRBV6-5|.|TRBJ2-7
ASRSSGLLEQY
>TRBV4-3|.|TRBJ1-1
ASSSRGSGGTEAF
>TRBV6-5|TRBD1|TRBJ1-2
ASSVDRGYGYT
>TRBV7-9|.|TRBJ2-3
ASSRSGSDTQY
>TRBV5-4|.|TRBJ2-3
ASSLAQRASTDTQY
>TRBV19|.|TRBJ2-2
ASSILGHPNTGELF
>TRBV28|.|TRBJ2-4
ASSLPVAAKNIQY
>TRBV10-3|.|TRBJ1-1
AISGRDYTEAF
>TRBV2|.|TRBJ2-5
ASARAPQETQY
>TRBV4-1|TRBD1|TRBJ1-1
ASRTGGTEAF
>TRBV5-4|.|TRBJ2-7
ASSLDGGPISYEQY
>TRBV5-4|.|TRBJ2-5
ASSYLGGGETQY
>TRBV5-1|TRBD1|TRBJ2-7
ASRTDPSDRGGEQY
>TRBV29-1|.|TRBJ2-2
SVEEGVGELF
>TRBV6-5|.|TRBJ1-4
ASSYSSGKLF
>TRBV6-1|.|TRBJ1-5
ASSALRGSSNQPQH
>TRBV6-5|.|TRBJ2-7
ASSYSYREGYEQY
>TRBV19|.|TRBJ1-1
ASLDDHREGTEAF
>TRBV7-2|.|TRBJ1-4
ASSLGGTGNEKLF
>TRBV5-1|TRBD1|TRBJ2-1
ASSVTGTGDYNEQF
>TRBV7-9|.|TRBJ2-5
ASSLGTGGSQLYQETQY
>TRBV4-1|.|TRBJ2-2
ASSRNNRVGTGELF
>TRBV6-4|.|TRBJ2-2
ASSDHDNTGELF
>TRBV7-9|TRBD1|TRBJ2-2
ASGYRGQGWPGELF
>TRBV18|.|TRBJ1-2
ASSPLPGGARGHGYT
>TRBV27|TRBD1|TRBJ1-1
ASSLYGQGSVEAF
>TRBV11-2|.|TRBJ2-1
ASNSGGYNEQF
>TRBV7-9|TRBD1|TRBJ1-1
ASSGFGTGLMNTEAF
>TRBV5-1|.|.
ASSRPGVEGSYEQY
>TRBV7-3|TRBD2|TRBJ2-1
ASSKRGAPYNEQF